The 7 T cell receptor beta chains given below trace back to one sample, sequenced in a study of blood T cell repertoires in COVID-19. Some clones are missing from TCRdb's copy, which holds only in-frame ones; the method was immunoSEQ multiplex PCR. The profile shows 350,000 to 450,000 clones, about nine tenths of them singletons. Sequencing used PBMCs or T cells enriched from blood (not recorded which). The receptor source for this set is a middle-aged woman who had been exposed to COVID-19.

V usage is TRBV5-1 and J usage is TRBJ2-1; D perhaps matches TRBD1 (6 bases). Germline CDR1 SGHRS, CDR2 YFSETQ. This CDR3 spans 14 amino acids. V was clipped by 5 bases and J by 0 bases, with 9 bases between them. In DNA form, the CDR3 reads TGCGCCAGCAGTGGGGGCAGCTCCTACAATGAGCAGTTCTTC. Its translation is CASSGGSSYNEQFF. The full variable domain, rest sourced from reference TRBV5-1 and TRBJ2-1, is KAGVTQTPRYLIKTRGQQVTLSCSPISGHRSVSWYQQTPGQGLQFLFEYFSETQRNKGNFPGRFSGRQFSNSRSEMNVSTLELGDSALYLCASSGGSSYNEQFFGPGTRLTVL.

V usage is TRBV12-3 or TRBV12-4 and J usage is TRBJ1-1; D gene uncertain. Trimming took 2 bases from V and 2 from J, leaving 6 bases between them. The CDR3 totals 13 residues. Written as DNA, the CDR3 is TGTGCCAGCAGTTTACTGACTAACACTGAAGCTTTCTTT. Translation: CASSLLTNTEAFF.

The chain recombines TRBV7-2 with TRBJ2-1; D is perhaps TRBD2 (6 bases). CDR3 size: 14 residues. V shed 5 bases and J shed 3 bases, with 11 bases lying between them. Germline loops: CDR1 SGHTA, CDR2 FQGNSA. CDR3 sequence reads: CASSITGLYNEQFF. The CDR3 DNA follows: TGTGCCAGCAGCATCACGGGACTCTACAATGAGCAGTTCTTC.

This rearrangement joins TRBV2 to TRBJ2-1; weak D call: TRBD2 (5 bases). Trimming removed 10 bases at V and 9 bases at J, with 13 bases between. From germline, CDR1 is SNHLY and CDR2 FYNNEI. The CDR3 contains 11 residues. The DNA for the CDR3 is TGTGCCACAAAGGAAGAGGGTGAGCAGTTCTTC. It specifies CATKEEGEQFF. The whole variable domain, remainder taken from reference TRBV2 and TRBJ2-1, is EPEVTQTPSHQVTQMGQEVILRCVPISNHLYFYWYRQILGQKVEFLVSFYNNEISEKSEIFDDQFSVERPDGSNFTLKIRSTKLEDSAMYFCATKEEGEQFFGPGTRLTVL.

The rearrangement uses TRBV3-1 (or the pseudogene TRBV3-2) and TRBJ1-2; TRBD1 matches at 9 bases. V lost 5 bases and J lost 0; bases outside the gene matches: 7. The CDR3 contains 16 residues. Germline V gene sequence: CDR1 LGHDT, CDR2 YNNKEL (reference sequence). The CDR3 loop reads CASSFGTGTTNYGYTF. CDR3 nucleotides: TGTGCCAGCAGCTTCGGGACAGGGACCACTAACTATGGCTACACCTTC.

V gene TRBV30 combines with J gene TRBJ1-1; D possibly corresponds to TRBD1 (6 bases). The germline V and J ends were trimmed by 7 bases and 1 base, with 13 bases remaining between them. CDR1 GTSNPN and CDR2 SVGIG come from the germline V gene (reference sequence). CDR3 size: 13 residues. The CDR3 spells CASRQVPNTEAFF. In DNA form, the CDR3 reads TGTGCCTCCAGACAGGTACCGAACACTGAAGCTTTCTTT.

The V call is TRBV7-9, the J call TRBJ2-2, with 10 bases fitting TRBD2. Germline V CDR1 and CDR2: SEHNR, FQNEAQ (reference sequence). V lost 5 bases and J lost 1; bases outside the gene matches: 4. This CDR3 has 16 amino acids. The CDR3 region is CASSRTSGKNTGELFF. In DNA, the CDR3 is TGTGCCAGCAGCCGAACTAGCGGGAAGAACACCGGGGAGCTGTTTTTT.